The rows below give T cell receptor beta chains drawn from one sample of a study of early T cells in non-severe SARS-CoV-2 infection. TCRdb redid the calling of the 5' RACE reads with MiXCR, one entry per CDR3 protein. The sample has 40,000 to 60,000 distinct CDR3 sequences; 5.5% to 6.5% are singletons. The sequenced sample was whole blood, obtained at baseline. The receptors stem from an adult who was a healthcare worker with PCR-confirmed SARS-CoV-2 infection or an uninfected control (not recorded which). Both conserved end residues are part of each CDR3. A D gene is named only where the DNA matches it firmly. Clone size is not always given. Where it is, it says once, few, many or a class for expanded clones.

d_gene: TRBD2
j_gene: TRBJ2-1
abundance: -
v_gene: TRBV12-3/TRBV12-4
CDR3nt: TGTGCCGGCAGTTTCCGGCGGGGGGAATTTGAGCAGTTCTTC
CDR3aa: CAGSFRRGEFEQFF

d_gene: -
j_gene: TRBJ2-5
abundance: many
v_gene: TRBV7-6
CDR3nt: TGTGCCAGCAGCTGGCAGGGGGAGACCCAGTACTTC
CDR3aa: CASSWQGETQYF

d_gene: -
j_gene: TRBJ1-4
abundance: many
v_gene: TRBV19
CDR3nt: TGTGCCACTAGAGCCATTAATGAAAAACTGTTTTTT
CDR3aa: CATRAINEKLFF

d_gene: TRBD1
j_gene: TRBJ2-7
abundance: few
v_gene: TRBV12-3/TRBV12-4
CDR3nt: TGTGCCTCCCGGGGGACCGGGACAGGGGGCTCCGAGCAGTACTTC
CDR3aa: CASRGTGTGGSEQYF

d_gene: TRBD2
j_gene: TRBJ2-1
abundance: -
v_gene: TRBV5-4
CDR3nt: TGTGCCAGCAGCTTCCGGGGGGGCTCCAATGAGCAGTTCTTC
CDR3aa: CASSFRGGSNEQFF

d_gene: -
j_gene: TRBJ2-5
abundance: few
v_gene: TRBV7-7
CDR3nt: TGTGCTAGCAGCCGAGGGGAAGGAGAGACCCAGTACTTC
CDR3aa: CASSRGEGETQYF

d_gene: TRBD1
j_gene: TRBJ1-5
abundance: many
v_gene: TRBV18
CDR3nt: TGTGCCAGCTCACCTGGCTGGGCAGGGGGAGAGCCCCAGCATTTT
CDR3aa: CASSPGWAGGEPQHF

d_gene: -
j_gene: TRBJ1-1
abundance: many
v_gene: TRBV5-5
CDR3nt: TGTGCCAGCAGCGCGGGACTTAGACTTGGTCGAGGCACTGAAGCTTTCTTT
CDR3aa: CASSAGLRLGRGTEAFF

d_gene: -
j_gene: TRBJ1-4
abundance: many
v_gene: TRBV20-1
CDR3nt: TGCAGTGTCCGCAATTCAAATGAAAAACTGTTTTTT
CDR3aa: CSVRNSNEKLFF

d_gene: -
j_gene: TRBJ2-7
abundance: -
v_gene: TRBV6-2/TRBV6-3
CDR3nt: TGTGCCAGCAGCTCCAGGAGGTGGGACGAGCAGTACTTC
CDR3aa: CASSSRRWDEQYF

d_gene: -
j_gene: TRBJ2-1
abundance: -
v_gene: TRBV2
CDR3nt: TGTGCCAGCAGCGCCGGAGAGGGAAGTTGGAATGAGCAGTTCTTC
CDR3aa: CASSAGEGSWNEQFF

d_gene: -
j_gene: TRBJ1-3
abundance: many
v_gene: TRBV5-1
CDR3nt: TGCGCCAGCAGCTTGGGGTCCTCGGGCGCTGGAAACACCATATATTTT
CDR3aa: CASSLGSSGAGNTIYF

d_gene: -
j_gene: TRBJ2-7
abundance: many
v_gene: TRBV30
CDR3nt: TGTGCCTGGAGTCCCCCGCCGGTCTACGAGCAGTACTTC
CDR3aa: CAWSPPPVYEQYF

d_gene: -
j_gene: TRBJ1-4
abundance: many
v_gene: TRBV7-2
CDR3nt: TGTGCCAGCAGCTTGTTCTCGTCGCCCGACGGAAATGAAAAACTGTTTTTT
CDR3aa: CASSLFSSPDGNEKLFF

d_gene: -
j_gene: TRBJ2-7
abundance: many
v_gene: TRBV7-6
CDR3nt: TGTGCCAGCAGCTTATCAGGGCGCCACGAGCAGTACTTC
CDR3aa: CASSLSGRHEQYF

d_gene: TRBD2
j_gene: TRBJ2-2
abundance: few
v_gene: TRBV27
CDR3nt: TGTGCCAGCAGTCTAGCGGGGGGCCACAACACCGGGGAGCTGTTTTTT
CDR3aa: CASSLAGGHNTGELFF

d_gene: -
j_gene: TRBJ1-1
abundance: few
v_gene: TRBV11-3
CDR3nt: TGTGCCAGCAGCTTAGGACAGTATGAAGCTTTCTTT
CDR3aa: CASSLGQYEAFF

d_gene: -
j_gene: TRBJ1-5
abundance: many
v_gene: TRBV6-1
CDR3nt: TGTGCCAGCAGTGAAGAAAGAGATCAGCCCCAGCATTTT
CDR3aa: CASSEERDQPQHF

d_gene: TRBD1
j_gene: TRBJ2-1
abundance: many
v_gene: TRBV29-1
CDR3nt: TGCAGCGTTGAAGGGATGGGGGCCAGGGGGAGCAATGAGCAGTTCTTC
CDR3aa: CSVEGMGARGSNEQFF

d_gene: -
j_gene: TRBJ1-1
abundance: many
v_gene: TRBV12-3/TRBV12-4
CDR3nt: TGTGCCAGCAGTTACTTGGGAGGGGACACTGAAGCTTTCTTT
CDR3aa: CASSYLGGDTEAFF

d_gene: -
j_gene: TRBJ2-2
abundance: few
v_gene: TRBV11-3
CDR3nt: TGTGCCAGCAGCTCCTCACAGGGCACCGGGGAGCTGTTTTTT
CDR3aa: CASSSSQGTGELFF

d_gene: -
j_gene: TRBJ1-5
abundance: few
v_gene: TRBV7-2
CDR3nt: TGTGCCAGCAGCCCCTTACCCAGAGGGCCCCAGCATTTT
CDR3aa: CASSPLPRGPQHF

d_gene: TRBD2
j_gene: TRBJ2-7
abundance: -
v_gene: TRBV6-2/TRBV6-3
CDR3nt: TGTGCCAGCAACCGGGGGGTCGACTACGAGCAGTACTTC
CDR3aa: CASNRGVDYEQYF

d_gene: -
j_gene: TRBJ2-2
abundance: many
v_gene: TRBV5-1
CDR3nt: TGCGCCAGCAGCTTGAAACCGGGTTCAAACACCGGGGAGCTGTTTTTT
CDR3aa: CASSLKPGSNTGELFF

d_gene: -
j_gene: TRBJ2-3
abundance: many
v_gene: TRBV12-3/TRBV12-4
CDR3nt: TGTGCCACCTCACCTCAGGGGTCGGATACGCAGTATTTT
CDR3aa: CATSPQGSDTQYF

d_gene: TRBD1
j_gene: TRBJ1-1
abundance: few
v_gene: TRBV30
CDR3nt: TGTGCCTGGGGGACAGGGTCTGAAGCTTTCTTT
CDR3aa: CAWGTGSEAFF

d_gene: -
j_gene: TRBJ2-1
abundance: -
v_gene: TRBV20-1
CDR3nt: TGCAGTGCTAGCTGGGCGACAGACAATGAGCAGTTCTTC
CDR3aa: CSASWATDNEQFF

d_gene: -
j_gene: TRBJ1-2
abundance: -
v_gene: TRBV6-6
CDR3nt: TGTGCCAGCAGCCAGGGGAGGAGTACCTATGGCTACACCTTC
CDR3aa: CASSQGRSTYGYTF

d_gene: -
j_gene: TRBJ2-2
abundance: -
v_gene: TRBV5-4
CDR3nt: TGTGCCAGCAGCTTTCAGGGCGCCGGGGAGCTGTTTTTT
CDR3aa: CASSFQGAGELFF

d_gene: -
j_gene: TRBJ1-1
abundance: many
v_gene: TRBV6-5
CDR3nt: TGTGCCAGCAGTTACAGCCTGGGGCGAGTGACTGAAGCTTTCTTT
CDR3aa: CASSYSLGRVTEAFF

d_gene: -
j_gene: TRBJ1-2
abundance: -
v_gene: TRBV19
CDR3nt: TGTGCCAGTAGTATACCGCCCGGGACCTACTATGGCTACACCTTC
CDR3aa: CASSIPPGTYYGYTF

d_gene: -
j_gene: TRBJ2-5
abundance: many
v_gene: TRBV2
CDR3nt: TGTGCCAGTACGATCCAAAGGGGGGGAGAGACCCAGTACTTC
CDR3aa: CASTIQRGGETQYF

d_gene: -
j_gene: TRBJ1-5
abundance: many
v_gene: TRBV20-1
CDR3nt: TGCAGTGCTCCCACAGGCCCAAATCAGCCCCAGCATTTT
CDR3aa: CSAPTGPNQPQHF

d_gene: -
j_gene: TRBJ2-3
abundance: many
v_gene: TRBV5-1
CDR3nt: TGCGCCAGCAGCTTGGATGCAGGGTCGGATACGCAGTATTTT
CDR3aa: CASSLDAGSDTQYF

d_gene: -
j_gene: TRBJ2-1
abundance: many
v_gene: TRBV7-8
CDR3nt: TGTGCCAGCAGCCCGGGGTTAGCTGAGCAGTTCTTC
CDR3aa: CASSPGLAEQFF

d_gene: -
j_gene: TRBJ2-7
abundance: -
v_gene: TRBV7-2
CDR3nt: TGTGCCAGCAGCTTACCGCCCAAACGGGAGCAGTACTTC
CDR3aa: CASSLPPKREQYF

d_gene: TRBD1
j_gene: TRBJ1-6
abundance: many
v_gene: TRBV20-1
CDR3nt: TGCAGTGCTAACGCGGACAGGGGTAGACGTTCACCCCTCCACTTT
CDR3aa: CSANADRGRRSPLHF

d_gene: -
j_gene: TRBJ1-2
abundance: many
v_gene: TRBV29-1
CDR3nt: TGCAGCGTTGAGCCGGGGATCTCTAACTATGGCTACACCTTC
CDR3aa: CSVEPGISNYGYTF

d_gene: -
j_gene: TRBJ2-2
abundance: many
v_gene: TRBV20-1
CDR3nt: TGCAGTGCTCCCCGGCAGGGGGGCGGGGAGCTGTTTTTT
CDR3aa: CSAPRQGGGELFF

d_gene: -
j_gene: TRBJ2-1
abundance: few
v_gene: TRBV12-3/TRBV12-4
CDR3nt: TGTGCCAGCAGTCCCCAGAACAATGAGCAGTTCTTC
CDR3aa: CASSPQNNEQFF

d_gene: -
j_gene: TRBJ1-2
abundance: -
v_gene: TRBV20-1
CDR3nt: TGCAGTGCTAGGCAGGGAATATATGGCTACACCTTC
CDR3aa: CSARQGIYGYTF

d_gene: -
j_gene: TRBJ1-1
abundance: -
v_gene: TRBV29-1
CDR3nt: TGCAGCGTTGCCGACAGGCAGAACACTGAAGCTTTCTTT
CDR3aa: CSVADRQNTEAFF

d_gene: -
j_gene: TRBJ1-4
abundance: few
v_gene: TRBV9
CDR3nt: TGTGCCAGCAGCACCGGGACAACTAATGAAAAACTGTTTTTT
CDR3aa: CASSTGTTNEKLFF

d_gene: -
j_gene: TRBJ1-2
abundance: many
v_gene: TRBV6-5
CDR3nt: TGTGCCAGCAAGAGGGAAAACTATGGCTACACCTTC
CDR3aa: CASKRENYGYTF

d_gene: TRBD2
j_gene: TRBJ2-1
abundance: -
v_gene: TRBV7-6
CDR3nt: TGTGCCAGCAGCTTCCTGGGCGGGGGCAATGAGCAGTTCTTC
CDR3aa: CASSFLGGGNEQFF

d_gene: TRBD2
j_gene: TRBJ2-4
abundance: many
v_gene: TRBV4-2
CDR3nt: TGTGCCAGCAGCCAAGATCCGACTAGCGGGGGAGACATTCAGTACTTC
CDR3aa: CASSQDPTSGGDIQYF

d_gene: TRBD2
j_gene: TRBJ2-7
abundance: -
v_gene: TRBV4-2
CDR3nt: TGTGCCAGCAGCCCAGGCGGGACTAAGTACGAGCAGTACTTC
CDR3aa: CASSPGGTKYEQYF

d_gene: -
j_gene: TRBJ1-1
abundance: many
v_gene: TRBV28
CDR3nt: TGTGCCAGCATTAATCCCCCACGAGGGGTAGCTTTCTTT
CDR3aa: CASINPPRGVAFF

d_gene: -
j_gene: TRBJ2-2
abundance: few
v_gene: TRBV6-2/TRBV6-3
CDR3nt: TGTGCCAGCAGAAAGGCAGGGGTCACCGGGGAGCTGTTTTTT
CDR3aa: CASRKAGVTGELFF

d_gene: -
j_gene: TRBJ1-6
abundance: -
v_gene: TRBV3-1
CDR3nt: TGTGCCAGCAGCCAAGAACAGGGCCGCGCAGCGTCCTATAATTCACCCCTCCACTTT
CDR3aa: CASSQEQGRAASYNSPLHF

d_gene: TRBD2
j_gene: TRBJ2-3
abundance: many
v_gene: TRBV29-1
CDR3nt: TGCAGCGTTGAAAAATCGTACGGGGGGGCAGCCGATACGCAGTATTTT
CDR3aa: CSVEKSYGGAADTQYF

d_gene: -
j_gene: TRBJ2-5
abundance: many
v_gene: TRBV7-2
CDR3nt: TGTGCCAGCAGCTTAATGGGGGCGCGGGAGGAGACCCAGTACTTC
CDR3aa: CASSLMGAREETQYF

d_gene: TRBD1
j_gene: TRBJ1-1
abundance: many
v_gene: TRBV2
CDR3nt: TGTGCCAGCAGTGAAGCTTTTGGACAGGGCGCGGACACTGAAGCTTTCTTT
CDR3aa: CASSEAFGQGADTEAFF

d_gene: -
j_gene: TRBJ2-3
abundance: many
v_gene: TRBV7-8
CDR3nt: TGTGCCAGCAGCTTCGGTAACAGGGGCACAGATACGCAGTATTTT
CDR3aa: CASSFGNRGTDTQYF